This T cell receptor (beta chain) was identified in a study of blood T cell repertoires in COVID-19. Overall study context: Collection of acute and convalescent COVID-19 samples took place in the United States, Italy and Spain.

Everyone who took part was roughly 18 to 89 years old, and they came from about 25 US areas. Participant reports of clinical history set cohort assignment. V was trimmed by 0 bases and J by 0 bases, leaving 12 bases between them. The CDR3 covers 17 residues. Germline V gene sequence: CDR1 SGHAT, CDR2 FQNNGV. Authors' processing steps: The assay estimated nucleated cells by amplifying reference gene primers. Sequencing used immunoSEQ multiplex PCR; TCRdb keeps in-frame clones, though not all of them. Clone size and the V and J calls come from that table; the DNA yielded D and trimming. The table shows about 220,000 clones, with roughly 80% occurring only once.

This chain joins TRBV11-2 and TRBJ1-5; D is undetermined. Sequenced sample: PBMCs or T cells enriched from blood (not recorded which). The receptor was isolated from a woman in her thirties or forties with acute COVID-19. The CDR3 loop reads CASSLDGQHYSNQPQHF. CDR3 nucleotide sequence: TGTGCCAGCAGCTTAGATGGGCAGCATTATAGCAATCAGCCCCAGCATTTT.